A single sample is the source of the 13 T cell receptor beta chains below, sequenced in a study of blood T cells in healthy people across ages. Alongside a J-beta primer mix, a sample-barcoded 5' primer served in a second PCR lasting roughly 7 to 12 cycles. TCRdb independently ran MiXCR on the 5' RACE reads; one entry per CDR3 protein. The sample shows some 700,000 distinct CDR3 sequences, roughly 43% of them seen only once. The sample consisted of blood. The source of these receptors is a woman aged 55-70 years in good health.

In the case of this clonotype: At one end the junction does not follow the germline gene, possibly because of a read error. The chain uses TRBV7-9 and TRBJ1-4, with D possibly being TRBD1 (6 bases). The CDR3 length is 15 residues. Germline lookup yields CDR1 SEHNR and CDR2 FQNEAQ (reference sequence). The CDR3 region is CAGRTGTTTNEKLFF. The CDR3 nucleotides are TGTGCCGGCAGAACGGGGACAACAACTAATGAAAAACTGTTTTTT.

This clonotype was counted between two and nine times. The chain combines TRBV6-2 or TRBV6-3 with TRBJ2-3; D is unresolved. This CDR3 is 14 amino acids long. The germline V and J ends were trimmed by 5 bases and 6 bases, with 15 bases remaining between them. Germline V gene sequence: CDR1 MNHEY, CDR2 SVGEGT. CDR3 sequence (DNA): TGTGCCAGCAGTATGACTGGAGCACCTGATACGCAGTATTTT. It yields the protein CASSMTGAPDTQYF.

In this sample, this clonotype turned up a few times. The J gene is TRBJ1-4, the V gene TRBV12-3 or TRBV12-4; a possible D gene is TRBD1 (6 bases). Trimming took off 6 bases at V and 0 bases at J, with 17 bases between the two ends. This CDR3 comprises 17 residues. CDR3 DNA sequence: TGTGCCAGCAGAGATTCGGGGGCGGTCGCAACTAATGAAAAACTGTTTTTT. As protein: CASRDSGAVATNEKLFF.

A few counts support this clonotype. The CDR3 bases are TGTGCCAGCAGCCAGGTTAGGGGAGGCACAGATACGCAGTATTTT. Translation gives CASSQVRGGTDTQYF. This sequence joins TRBV11-2 and TRBJ2-3; perhaps D is TRBD1 or TRBD2 (5 bases each). CDR1 is SGHAT, CDR2 FQNNGV, per germline. Trimming shortened V by 5 bases and J by 1 base, and 13 bases separated the two germline ends. The CDR3 totals 15 residues.

The chain employs TRBV20-1 and TRBJ2-7, with TRBD1 matching over 8 bases. Germline V gene data show CDR1 as DFQATT and CDR2 as SNEGSKA (reference sequence). The junction had 6 bases not matched to a gene; V was cut back by 3 bases and J by 2 bases. This CDR3 spans 14 amino acids. CDR3 coding DNA: TGCAGTGCTAGTCCCCGGACAGGGACCTACGAGCAGTACTTC. Translation gives CSASPRTGTYEQYF.

The rearrangement links TRBV7-3 to TRBJ2-7; TRBD1 matches 7 bases. This CDR3 spans 14 amino acids. Germline CDR1 reads SGHTA; CDR2 reads FQGTGA. V was pared by 5 bases and J by 4 bases, with 8 bases of the junction left unmatched. The CDR3 DNA reads as TGTGCCAGCAGCATTCGACAGGGTTATTACGAGCAGTACTTC. Its protein is CASSIRQGYYEQYF.

This rearrangement joins TRBV18 to TRBJ1-2, with 9 bases lining up with TRBD1. The CDR3 loop spans 14 amino acids. J gave up 3 bases and V 2 bases, and 1 base lay outside the gene matches. In germline, CDR1 is KGHSH, CDR2 LQKENI. This chain's CDR3 is CASSPWDRDYGYTF. The CDR3 DNA reads TGTGCCAGCTCACCATGGGACAGGGACTATGGCTACACCTTC.

J is TRBJ1-6 and V is TRBV5-1, with TRBD1 identical over 8 bases. V lost 1 base and J lost 10; bases outside the gene matches: 4. CDR1 and CDR2 (germline): SGHRS, YFSETQ. CDR3 size: 14 residues. CDR3 loop: CASSLSRQGSPLHF. In DNA form, the CDR3 reads TGCGCCAGCAGCTTGTCGCGACAGGGGTCACCCCTCCACTTT.

This clonotype was detected only a few times. This rearrangement joins TRBV29-1 to TRBJ2-3; D may match TRBD1 or TRBD2 (6 bases each). CDR1 SQVTM and CDR2 ANQGSEA come from the germline V gene. The length of the CDR3 is 13 residues. V lost 5 bases and J lost 0, with 9 bases in between. This CDR3 is CSVPGASTDTQYF. CDR3 coding DNA: TGCAGCGTTCCGGGGGCCAGCACAGATACGCAGTATTTT.

Points on this clonotype: A read error may produce the germline difference seen at one junction end. The genes are TRBV11-1 and TRBJ2-3; 12 positions agree with TRBD2. This CDR3 region has 22 residues. Per germline, CDR1 SGHAT and CDR2 FQDESV (reference sequence). The CDR3 nucleotides read TGTTCCAGCAGCTTAGACTCCGCACTACGTACCGGGACTAGCGGGCGAGGAGATACGCAGTATTTT. Its protein product is CSSSLDSALRTGTSGRGDTQYF.

In this sample, this clonotype turned up many times. The chain carries TRBV3-1 and TRBJ2-5; D is uncertain. This CDR3 is 12 amino acids long. The V and J ends lost 3 bases and 0 bases respectively, with 2 bases between them. Looked up from germline, CDR1 is LGHDT and CDR2 is YNNKEL (reference sequence). This chain's CDR3 is CASSHDQETQYF. Here the CDR3 DNA reads TGTGCCAGCAGCCACGACCAAGAGACCCAGTACTTC.

The V and J genes are TRBV5-1 and TRBJ2-7, with 8 bases that match TRBD2. This CDR3 spans 17 amino acids. J gave up 9 bases and V 0 bases, and 17 bases lay outside the gene matches. Germline V lookup: CDR1 SGHRS, CDR2 YFSETQ. CDR3 sequence reads: CASSLATSGGPTEGQYF. The CDR3 bases are TGCGCCAGCAGCTTGGCCACTAGCGGAGGCCCCACAGAGGGGCAGTACTTC.

This chain joins TRBV7-2 and TRBJ2-7; 10 nucleotides line up with TRBD1. The CDR3 extends over 15 amino acids. V shed 5 bases and J 9 bases; nucleotides not matched to a gene: 13. The germline gives CDR1 SGHTA, CDR2 FQGNSA. The CDR3 DNA follows: TGTGCCAGCAGCGTAGACAGGGGGCCCGTGGTGGGGCAGTACTTC. This encodes CASSVDRGPVVGQYF.